This entry describes one TCR beta chain. Its target is not known. These data originate in a study of TIL therapy for anti-PD-1-resistant metastatic lung cancer. Study background: Most patients had lung adenocarcinoma; a handful of tumors were EGFR-mutant, two ALK-rearranged; half smoked currently or formerly. Tumors carried a median around 1.4 non-synonymous mutations per megabase. Whole-study findings and limits: Many TIL product clones were absent from baseline tumor, suggesting clonal contraction.

Sequencing used immunoSEQ v3. Sequencing depth was some 2 million read pairs for survey level, roughly 4.5-6 million for deep. Libraries were prepared by immunoSEQ multiplex PCR; TCRdb keeps only in-frame clonotypes and omits some of them. The sample records 25,000 to 30,000 clones, roughly 72% being singletons. J lost 11 bases, V lost 1 base, and 9 bases had no gene match. CDR3 length: 15 amino acids. Germline CDR1 is SGHTA and CDR2 is FQGNSA. As for time point: pre-treatment sample, taken before nivolumab and TIL therapy. The tumor samples were excised metastases, mostly pleural nodules or supraclavicular lymph nodes.

The sequenced sample was tumor tissue, obtained at baseline. This chain links TRBV7-2 with TRBJ2-4; 9 nucleotides align to TRBD2. This sequence originates from a person aged 30 to 80 with non-small cell lung cancer. The CDR3 loop reads CASSLGLAGPRVQYF. In nucleotides, the CDR3 is TGTGCCAGCAGCTTAGGCCTAGCGGGGCCTAGGGTTCAGTACTTC.